The 10 T cell receptor beta chains in this list originate from one sample, sequenced in a study of T cells after yellow fever vaccination. TCRdb reprocessed the 5' RACE reads with MiXCR, giving one entry per CDR3 protein. This sample carries approximately 600,000 distinct CDR3 sequences, 9% to 15% of them seen once, and the ten largest clones take around 14%. The sequencing here drew on PBMCs, taken on the day of the yellow fever booster vaccination. The receptors originated from a man between 25 and 39 years old who received the YFV17D yellow fever vaccine.

J is TRBJ2-1 and V is TRBV7-8, with D possibly matching TRBD1 (6 bases). Per the germline V gene, CDR1 is SGHVS and CDR2 is FQNEAQ. The CDR3 contains 15 residues. Trimming took off 1 base at V and 10 bases at J, with 17 bases between the two ends. The CDR3 coding sequence is TGTGCCAGCAGCTTAGTAATAGGGCCTGACAGGGAGCAGTTCTTC. Protein product: CASSLVIGPDREQFF.

This clonotype was recorded a few times. The rearrangement links TRBV19 to TRBJ2-2; 8 bases fit TRBD1. Trimming cost V 5 bases and J 6 bases; bases outside gene matches: 5. CDR1 and CDR2 (germline): LNHDA, SQIVND (reference sequence). The CDR3 extends over 14 amino acids. The CDR3 spells CASSGQTGAGELFF. The CDR3 bases are TGTGCCAGTAGTGGACAGACAGGGGCCGGGGAGCTGTTTTTT.

The V and J genes are TRBV3-1 and TRBJ1-5; 10 bases align to TRBD1. The junction had 13 bases not matched to a gene; V was cut back by 1 base and J by 1 base. This CDR3 is built from 20 residues. CDR1 is LGHDT, CDR2 YNNKEL, per germline (reference sequence). CDR3 region: CASSQVGDSRTGGSNQPQHF. The CDR3 DNA is TGTGCCAGCAGCCAAGTTGGGGATAGCAGGACAGGGGGAAGCAATCAGCCCCAGCATTTT.

The V gene is TRBV5-1, the J gene TRBJ2-5, with TRBD1 matching 7 bases. The V gene end was trimmed by 0 bases and the J gene end by 6 bases; junction bases not matched to a gene: 8. This CDR3 has 15 amino acids. Germline V CDR1 and CDR2: SGHRS, YFSETQ. The CDR3 loop reads CASSLDVGGGKTQYF. CDR3 nucleotide sequence: TGCGCCAGCAGCTTGGACGTAGGGGGCGGCAAGACCCAGTACTTC.

This clonotype was seen a single time. The rearrangement joins TRBV18 to TRBJ2-5, with 8 positions matching TRBD2. CDR1 and CDR2 from the germline V gene are KGHSH and LQKENI. After removal of 8 bases from V and 0 bases from J, the junction contained 5 bases not matched to a gene. The CDR3 has 14 residues. The CDR3 bases are TGTGCCAGCGTAACTAGCGGCCACCAAGAGACCCAGTACTTC. Its translation is CASVTSGHQETQYF. Supplemented by reference TRBV18 and TRBJ2-5, the full variable domain reads NAGVMQNPRHLVRRRGQEARLRCSPMKGHSHVYWYRQLPEEGLKFMVYLQKENIIDESGMPKERFSAEFPKEGPSILRIQQVVRGDSAAYFCASVTSGHQETQYFGPGTRLLVL.

The rearrangement uses TRBV20-1 and TRBJ2-5; 10 bases are a match to TRBD1. Germline loops: CDR1 DFQATT, CDR2 SNEGSKA (reference sequence). The CDR3 contains 13 residues. V lost 2 bases and J lost 10; bases outside the gene matches: 7. DNA for the CDR3: TGCAGTGCTAGATCGGGACAGGGGTCTAGCCAGTACTTC. Protein product: CSARSGQGSSQYF.

The table lists this clonotype with a few counts. The chain combines TRBV7-8 with TRBJ2-5; D tentatively reads TRBD1 or TRBD2 (6 bases each). Germline CDR1 and CDR2: SGHVS and FQNEAQ. The V gene lost 4 bases and the J gene lost 5 bases, with 23 bases spanning the gap. This CDR3 is built from 17 residues. Here the CDR3 reads CASSSHQGRRGRETQYF. CDR3 sequence (DNA): TGTGCCAGCAGCTCCCACCAGGGGCGGAGGGGCCGGGAGACCCAGTACTTC.

The chain couples TRBV29-1 to TRBJ2-5, with D perhaps matching TRBD1 (6 bases). This CDR3 is built from 14 residues. The ends were cut back, 4 bases at V and 2 bases at J, with 14 bases in the middle. Germline lookup yields CDR1 SQVTM and CDR2 ANQGSEA. The CDR3 bases are TGCAGCGTTGTGGGGACACCTTCACAAGAGACCCAGTACTTC. Translated, it gives CSVVGTPSQETQYF.

The V and J genes are TRBV12-3 or TRBV12-4 and TRBJ2-7; 7 nucleotides match TRBD2. This CDR3 has 13 amino acids. After removal of 6 bases from V and 6 bases from J, the junction contained 8 bases not matched to a gene. The CDR3 region is CASRGGLMGEQYF. The CDR3, as DNA: TGTGCCAGCAGGGGGGGGTTAATGGGCGAGCAGTACTTC.

V is TRBV10-2 and J is TRBJ1-2; no definite D call. V shed 0 bases and J shed 6 bases, with 8 bases lying between them. The CDR3 has 13 amino acids. Germline lookup yields CDR1 WSHSY and CDR2 SAAADI. CDR3 sequence: CASSESGVDGYTF. DNA for the CDR3: TGCGCCAGCAGTGAGTCGGGTGTGGATGGCTACACCTTC.